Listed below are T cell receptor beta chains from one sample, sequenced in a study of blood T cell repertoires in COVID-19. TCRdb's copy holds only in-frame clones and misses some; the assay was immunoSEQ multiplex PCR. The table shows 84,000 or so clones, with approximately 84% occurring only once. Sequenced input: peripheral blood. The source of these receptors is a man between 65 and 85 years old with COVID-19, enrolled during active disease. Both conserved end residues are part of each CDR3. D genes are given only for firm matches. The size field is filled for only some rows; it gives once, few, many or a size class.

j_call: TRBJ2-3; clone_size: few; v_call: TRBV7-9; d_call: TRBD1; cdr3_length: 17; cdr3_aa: CASSPKPRGRITDTQYF; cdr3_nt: TGTGCCAGCAGCCCCAAGCCCAGGGGGCGAATCACAGATACGCAGTATTTT
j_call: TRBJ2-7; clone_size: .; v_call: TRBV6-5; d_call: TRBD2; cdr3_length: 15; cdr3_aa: CASSYSAAGGYEQYF; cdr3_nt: TGTGCCAGCAGTTACTCAGCGGCGGGGGGCTACGAGCAGTACTTC
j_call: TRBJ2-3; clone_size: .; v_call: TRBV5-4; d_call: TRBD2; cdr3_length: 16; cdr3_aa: CASSSQWGGSTDTQYF; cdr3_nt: TGTGCCAGCAGCTCTCAATGGGGGGGGAGCACAGATACGCAGTATTTT
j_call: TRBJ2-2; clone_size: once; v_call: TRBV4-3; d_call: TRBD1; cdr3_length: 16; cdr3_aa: CASSQDRDSWTGELFF; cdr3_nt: TGCGCCAGCAGCCAAGACCGGGACAGTTGGACCGGGGAGCTGTTTTTT
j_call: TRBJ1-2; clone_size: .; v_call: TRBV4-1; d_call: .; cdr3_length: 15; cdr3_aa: CASSQERGSDYGYTF; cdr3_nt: TGCGCCAGCAGCCAAGAGAGAGGGAGCGACTATGGCTACACCTTC
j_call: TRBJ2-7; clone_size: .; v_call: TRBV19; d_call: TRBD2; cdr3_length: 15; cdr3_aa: CASSIAGGSSYEQYF; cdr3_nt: TGTGCCAGTAGTATAGCCGGGGGGTCCTCCTACGAGCAGTACTTC
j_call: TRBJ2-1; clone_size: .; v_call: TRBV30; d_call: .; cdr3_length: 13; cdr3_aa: CAWSVRGASEQFF; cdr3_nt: TGTGCCTGGAGTGTACGGGGGGCGTCTGAGCAGTTCTTC
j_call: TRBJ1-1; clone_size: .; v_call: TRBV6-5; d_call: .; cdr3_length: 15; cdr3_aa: CASSYGGAGNTEAFF; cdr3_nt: TGTGCCAGCAGTTACGGGGGGGCAGGGAACACTGAAGCTTTCTTT
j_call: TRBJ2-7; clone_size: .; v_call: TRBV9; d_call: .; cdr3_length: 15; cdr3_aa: CASSVAPGEDYEQYF; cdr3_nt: TGTGCCAGCAGCGTAGCTCCGGGAGAGGACTACGAGCAGTACTTC
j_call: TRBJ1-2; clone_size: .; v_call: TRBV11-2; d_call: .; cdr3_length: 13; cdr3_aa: CASSLEAGSGYTF; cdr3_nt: TGTGCCAGCAGCTTAGAAGCAGGGTCTGGCTACACCTTC
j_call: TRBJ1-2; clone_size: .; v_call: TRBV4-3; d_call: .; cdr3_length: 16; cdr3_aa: CASSQEPWQINYGYTF; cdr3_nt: TGCGCCAGCAGCCAAGAGCCATGGCAGATCAACTATGGCTACACCTTC
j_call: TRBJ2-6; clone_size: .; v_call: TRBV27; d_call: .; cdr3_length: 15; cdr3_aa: CASSDGLRGANVLTF; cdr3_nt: TGTGCCAGCAGCGATGGACTACGAGGGGCCAACGTCCTGACTTTC
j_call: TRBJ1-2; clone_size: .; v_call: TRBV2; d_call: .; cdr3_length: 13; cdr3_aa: CASSDGESYGYTF; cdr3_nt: TGTGCCAGCAGTGATGGTGAGAGCTATGGCTACACCTTC
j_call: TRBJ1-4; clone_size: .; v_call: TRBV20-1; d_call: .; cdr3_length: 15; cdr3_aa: CSASLPRGPNEKLFF; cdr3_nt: TGCAGTGCTAGTCTCCCCCGGGGTCCTAATGAAAAACTGTTTTTT
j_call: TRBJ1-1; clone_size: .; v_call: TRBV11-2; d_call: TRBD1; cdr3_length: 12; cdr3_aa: CASKGTALEAFF; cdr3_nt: TGTGCCAGCAAAGGGACAGCACTTGAAGCTTTCTTT
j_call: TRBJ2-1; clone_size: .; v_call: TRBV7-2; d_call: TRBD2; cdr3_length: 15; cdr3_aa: CASSLSSGSGHEQFF; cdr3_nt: TGTGCCAGCAGCCTTTCTAGCGGGAGTGGCCATGAGCAGTTCTTC
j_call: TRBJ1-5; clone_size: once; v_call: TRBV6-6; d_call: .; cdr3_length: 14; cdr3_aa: CASSLRGGNQPQHF; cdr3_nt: TGTGCCAGCAGCCTCCGGGGTGGTAATCAGCCCCAGCATTTT
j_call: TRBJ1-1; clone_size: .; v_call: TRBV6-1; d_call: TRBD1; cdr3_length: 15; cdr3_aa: CASSAATGQGTEAFF; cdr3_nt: TGTGCCAGCAGTGCAGCGACAGGGCAGGGCACTGAAGCTTTCTTT
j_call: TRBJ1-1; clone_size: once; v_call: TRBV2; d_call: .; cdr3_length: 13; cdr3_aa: CASSGLVNTEAFF; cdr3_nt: TGTGCCAGCAGTGGTTTAGTTAACACTGAAGCTTTCTTT
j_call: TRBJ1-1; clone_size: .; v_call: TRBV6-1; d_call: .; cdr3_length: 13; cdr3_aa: CASREQGNTEAFF; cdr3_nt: TGTGCCAGCAGAGAGCAGGGTAACACTGAAGCTTTCTTT
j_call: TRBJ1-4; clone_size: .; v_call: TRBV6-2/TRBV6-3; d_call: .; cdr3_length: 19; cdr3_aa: CASSSPTAPSSPANEKLFF; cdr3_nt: TGTGCCAGCAGTTCGCCGACAGCGCCGAGTAGTCCTGCTAATGAAAAACTGTTTTTT
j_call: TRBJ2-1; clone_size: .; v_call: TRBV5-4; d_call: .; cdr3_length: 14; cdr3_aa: CASSPMGLQAEQFF; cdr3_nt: TGTGCCAGCAGCCCCATGGGACTCCAAGCTGAGCAGTTCTTC
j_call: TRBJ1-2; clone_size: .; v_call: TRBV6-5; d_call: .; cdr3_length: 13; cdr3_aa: CASSTQGNYGYTF; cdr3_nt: TGTGCCAGCAGTACACAGGGTAACTATGGCTACACCTTC
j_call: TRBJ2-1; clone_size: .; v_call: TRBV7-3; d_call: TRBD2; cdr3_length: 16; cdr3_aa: CASSRNLAGERDEQFF; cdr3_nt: TGTGCCAGCAGCCGAAATTTAGCGGGGGAAAGGGATGAGCAGTTCTTC
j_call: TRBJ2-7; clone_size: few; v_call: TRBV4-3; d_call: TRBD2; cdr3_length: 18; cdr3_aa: CASSQDRSSGRFSYEQYF; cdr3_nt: TGCGCCAGCAGCCAAGATAGGTCAAGCGGGAGGTTCTCCTACGAGCAGTACTTC
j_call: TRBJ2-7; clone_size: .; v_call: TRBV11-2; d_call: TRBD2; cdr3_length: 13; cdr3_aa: CASSFGGSYEQYF; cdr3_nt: TGTGCCAGCAGCTTTGGCGGGAGCTACGAGCAGTACTTC
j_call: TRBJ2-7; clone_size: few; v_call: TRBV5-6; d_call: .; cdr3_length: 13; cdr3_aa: CASSPGQIYEQYF; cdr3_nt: TGTGCCAGCAGCCCCGGACAGATCTACGAGCAGTACTTC
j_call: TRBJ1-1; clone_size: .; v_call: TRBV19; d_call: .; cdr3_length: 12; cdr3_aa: CASSMIRAEAFF; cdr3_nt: TGTGCCAGTAGTATGATAAGAGCTGAAGCTTTCTTT
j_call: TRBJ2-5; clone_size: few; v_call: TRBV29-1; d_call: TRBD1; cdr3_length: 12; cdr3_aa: CSGQGAQETQYF; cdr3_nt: TGCAGCGGGCAGGGGGCACAAGAGACCCAGTACTTC
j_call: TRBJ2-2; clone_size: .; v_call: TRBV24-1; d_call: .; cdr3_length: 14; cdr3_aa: CATMAGTNTGELFF; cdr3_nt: TGTGCCACCATGGCAGGGACGAACACCGGGGAGCTGTTTTTT